This T cell receptor (beta chain) was documented in a study of blood T cell repertoires in COVID-19. Study summary: T cells, B-cell-depleted T cells, or PBMCs provided the cDNA or gDNA that served as material.

Per the study methods: Amplified reference gene primers provided the basis for estimating nucleated cell counts. The repertoire was sequenced with immunoSEQ multiplex PCR; TCRdb's copy has only in-frame clones and lacks some. D and trimming come from the DNA, and the V and J calls and clone size come from that table. The data contain 110,000 or so clones, approximately 85% of them singletons. V lost 5 bases and J lost 0; bases outside the gene matches: 7. This CDR3 is built from 17 residues. Germline CDR1 SGHVS, CDR2 FQNEAQ. This clone occurred once. The gene calls are TRBV7-8 and TRBJ1-6; 7 bases line up with TRBD1. The sequence derives from a woman aged 55-70 years with COVID-19, enrolled during active disease. The sample comprised peripheral blood. In DNA, the CDR3 is TGTGCCAGCAGCCCCAGGACAGGAAGCTCCTATAATTCACCCCTCCACTTT. It codes for CASSPRTGSSYNSPLHF.